The 17 T cell receptor beta chains listed next were all sequenced from one sample in a study of blood T cell repertoires in COVID-19. This table comes from immunoSEQ multiplex PCR, and its TCRdb copy is limited to in-frame clones, with some not included. The data show tens of thousands of clones, about four fifths seen once. The sequenced sample was peripheral blood. Source of these receptors: a man aged 40-50 years with acute or convalescent COVID-19.

The chain is built from TRBV5-4 and TRBJ2-3; D remains ambiguous. Trimming removed 1 base at V and 0 bases at J, with 9 bases between. The germline V gene encodes CDR1 SGHNT and CDR2 YYREEE (reference sequence). This CDR3 has 15 amino acids. CDR3 region: CASSLKVASTDTQYF. The CDR3 DNA follows: TGTGCCAGCAGCTTGAAGGTAGCTAGCACAGATACGCAGTATTTT.

V gene TRBV9 combines with J gene TRBJ1-3; D not certain. The germline V gene has CDR1 SGDLS and CDR2 YYNGEE. The germline V and J ends were trimmed by 0 bases and 0 bases, with 10 bases remaining between them. The CDR3 has 16 amino acids. The CDR3 protein is CASSVAQASSGNTIYF. CDR3 in DNA: TGTGCCAGCAGCGTAGCCCAGGCCAGCTCTGGAAACACCATATATTTT. Supplemented by reference TRBV9 and TRBJ1-3, the full variable domain reads DSGVTQTPKHLITATGQRVTLRCSPRSGDLSVYWYQQSLDQGLQFLIQYYNGEERAKGNILERFSAQQFPDLHSELNLSSLELGDSALYFCASSVAQASSGNTIYFGEGSWLTVV.

This chain joins TRBV2 and TRBJ2-5; 7 nucleotides match TRBD2. J lost 5 bases, V lost 7 bases, and 4 bases had no gene match. Germline CDR1 reads SNHLY; CDR2 reads FYNNEI. This CDR3 is built from 12 residues. The CDR3 nucleotides are TGTGCCAGCACGGGGGGATCGGAGACCCAGTACTTC. It specifies CASTGGSETQYF.

V gene TRBV6-5 combines with J gene TRBJ1-1, with 8 bases matching TRBD1. CDR1 is MNHEY and CDR2 is SVGAGI in the germline V gene. The CDR3 sequence is 15 residues long. Unmatched junction bases numbered 9, after V lost 5 bases and J lost 4 bases. The CDR3 loop is CASSRTGPVGTEAFF. The DNA of the CDR3 is TGTGCCAGCAGTCGGACAGGGCCAGTGGGCACTGAAGCTTTCTTT.

This clone showed up just once. The genes are TRBV30 and TRBJ1-5; no clear D gene. CDR3 size: 13 residues. The germline CDR1 and CDR2 sequences are GTSNPN and SVGIG (reference sequence). V lost 1 base and J lost 3, with 7 bases in between. The CDR3 loop is CAWSGHFNQPQHF. DNA of the CDR3: TGTGCCTGGAGTGGACATTTCAATCAGCCCCAGCATTTT.

CDR3: CASSYPNTRGKNEQYF. CDR3 sequence (DNA): TGTGCCAGCAGTTACCCGAACACCCGGGGAAAGAACGAGCAGTACTTC. The rearrangement links TRBV6-2 or TRBV6-3 to TRBJ2-7, with D perhaps TRBD2 (5 bases). Germline V gives CDR1 MNHEY, CDR2 SVGEGT. The length of the CDR3 is 16 residues. V gave up 2 bases and J gave up 5 bases, with 19 bases separating them.

This clone came up a few times. The genes are TRBV5-1 and TRBJ1-1, with no clear D. CDR3 length: 13 amino acids. Trimming stripped 0 bases from V and 4 bases from J, with 7 bases between. Germline V gene data show CDR1 as SGHRS and CDR2 as YFSETQ. Here the CDR3 reads CASSLAGFTEAFF. CDR3 coding DNA: TGCGCCAGCAGCTTGGCGGGGTTCACTGAAGCTTTCTTT.

This chain uses TRBV12-3 or TRBV12-4 with TRBJ2-5; 9 nucleotides line up with TRBD1. With 5 bases clipped from V and 3 bases from J, the junction kept 1 base outside the gene matches. The CDR3 has 13 residues. Written as DNA, the CDR3 is TGTGCCAGCAGTACAGGGGGCGAAGAGACCCAGTACTTC. Amino acids: CASSTGGEETQYF.

This sequence joins TRBV3-1 (or the pseudogene TRBV3-2) and TRBJ2-2; D remains ambiguous. CDR1 is LGHDT and CDR2 is YNNKEL in the germline V gene (reference sequence). The V and J ends lost 0 bases and 6 bases respectively, with 8 bases between them. The CDR3 covers 14 residues. CDR3 bases: TGTGCCAGCAGCCAAGATATCGGTTCCGGGGAGCTGTTTTTT. As protein: CASSQDIGSGELFF.

The chain links TRBV19 to TRBJ1-2, with D maybe TRBD1 (6 bases). Germline values: CDR1 LNHDA, CDR2 SQIVND (reference sequence). This CDR3 comprises 12 residues. The V and J ends lost 5 bases and 6 bases respectively, with 10 bases between them. CDR3 protein: CASSLQGNGYTF. Here the CDR3 DNA reads TGTGCCAGTAGTTTACAGGGTAATGGCTACACCTTC.

J is TRBJ1-5 and V is TRBV2, with unresolved D. V lost 6 bases and J lost 7, with 13 bases in between. This CDR3 has 13 residues. Germline V CDR1 and CDR2: SNHLY, FYNNEI. The CDR3 bases are TGTGCCAGCAGCCGTACAGTGGAACAGCCCCAGCATTTT. Translation gives CASSRTVEQPQHF.

This chain connects TRBV7-2 to TRBJ2-5; TRBD2 matches 12 bases. The CDR3 is made up of 16 amino acids. Losses at the gene ends were 5 bases for V and 1 base for J; bases not matched to a gene: 5. From germline, CDR1 is SGHTA and CDR2 FQGNSA. The CDR3 nucleotides read TGTGCCAGCAGCAGACTAGCGGGGGCCCTCCAAGAGACCCAGTACTTC. Translated: CASSRLAGALQETQYF.

J is TRBJ1-1 and V is TRBV7-3, with D possibly matching TRBD1 (6 bases). From germline, CDR1 is SGHTA and CDR2 FQGTGA. The CDR3 totals 15 residues. V lost 5 bases to trimming and J lost 5 bases, with 18 bases between them. The CDR3, as DNA: TGTGCCAGCAGCCCCTCCCCGGGGGGCGGAACTGAAGCTTTCTTT. This encodes CASSPSPGGGTEAFF.

This clone showed up just once. The rearrangement links TRBV5-1 to TRBJ2-2, with 13 bases that match TRBD2. This CDR3 has 18 amino acids. CDR1 is SGHRS and CDR2 is YFSETQ in the germline V gene. V lost 4 bases and J lost 6; bases outside the gene matches: 12. CDR3 sequence: CASSPSTLAGGSSGELFF. CDR3 DNA: TGCGCCAGCAGCCCGTCGACACTAGCGGGGGGGTCCTCCGGGGAGCTGTTTTTT.

This clone was recorded a few times. The chain couples TRBV5-1 to TRBJ2-7; 8 bases agree with TRBD1. The ends lost 2 bases at V and 6 bases at J; junction bases unmatched: 10. This CDR3 is built from 15 residues. CDR1 is SGHRS and CDR2 is YFSETQ in the germline V gene. The CDR3 loop reads CASSFTGQGNTEQYF. CDR3 DNA sequence: TGCGCCAGCAGCTTCACAGGACAGGGAAATACCGAGCAGTACTTC.

The chain recombines TRBV18 with TRBJ2-2, with D perhaps TRBD1 (6 bases). The CDR3 runs 15 residues. V was shortened by 4 bases and J by 3 bases, with 12 bases between the two germline ends. In germline, CDR1 is KGHSH, CDR2 LQKENI. CDR3 bases: TGTGCCAGCTCACAACAGGGTTGGCACACCGGGGAGCTGTTTTTT. As protein: CASSQQGWHTGELFF.

This chain connects TRBV10-1 to TRBJ1-4; D may be TRBD1 (5 bases). The CDR3 totals 16 residues. The V gene's germline CDR1 is WNHNN and CDR2 SYGVQD (reference sequence). Deletions cut 0 bases from V and 4 bases from J, with 12 bases between. CDR3 sequence reads: CASSESLSGNNEKLFF. CDR3 bases: TGCGCCAGCAGTGAGTCTCTGTCAGGGAATAATGAAAAACTGTTTTTT.